A single T cell receptor (beta chain) is shown here with its context. The data were obtained in a study of blood T cell repertoires in COVID-19. V was clipped by 5 bases and J by 5 bases, with 17 bases between them. CDR3 length equals 15 residues. Germline CDR1 and CDR2: SGHRS and YFSETQ. Clones were sequenced by immunoSEQ multiplex PCR, and TCRdb holds only the in-frame ones, with some missing. The repertoire holds 100,000 to 150,000 clones, with about nine tenths as singletons. The clonotype originates from a man in his forties with acute or convalescent COVID-19. The sample taken for sequencing was peripheral blood. V is TRBV5-1 and J is TRBJ2-1; a weak D match, TRBD2 (6 bases). CDR3 loop: CASRQSGPKNNEQFF. In DNA form, the CDR3 reads TGCGCCAGCAGACAGAGCGGGCCGAAAAACAATGAGCAGTTCTTC.